Presented here are 15 T cell receptor beta chains from one specimen sequenced in a study of vaccination and CD4 T cells after COVID-19 (dated by TCRdb to the early 2020s). The treatment or condition label, as the study defines it: approximately 11-day PBMC culture with coronavirus spike peptide pools or control peptides (ViraFEST assay). These receptors have no identified antigens. Preparation of the library involved PCR. TCRdb shows the sequencer as Illumina iSeq 100. TCR sequencing of DNA from cultured CD4+ T cells used the Oncomine TCR Beta short-read assay at the Johns Hopkins FTIC core. TCRdb trimmed the raw reads at Q25, called clones with MiXCR and kept productive beta chains. One record per CDR3 amino acid sequence lists the most common genes and DNA. Recorded for this sample are about 15,000 distinct CDR3 sequences; roughly 72% of them occurred a single time. The ten most abundant clones make up approximately 11% of the sample.

The sample comprised CD4+ T cells from blood, cultured in vitro. These receptors were collected from a human donor who had recovered from COVID-19.

CDR3 residues: CSVRAHEQYF. In DNA form, the CDR3 reads TGCAGCGTTCGGGCCCACGAGCAGTACTTC. The V and J genes are TRBV29-1 and TRBJ2-7, with no clear D. The CDR3 sequence is 10 residues long. The germline CDR1 and CDR2 sequences are SQVTM and ANQGSEA. V lost 5 bases and J 5 bases, leaving 7 bases between the germline ends.

This rearrangement joins TRBV6-1 to TRBJ1-2; D might be TRBD1 (5 bases). The germline gives CDR1 MNHNS, CDR2 SASEGT. V lost 8 bases to trimming and J lost 8 bases, with 18 bases between them. The CDR3 runs 13 residues. The CDR3 DNA is TGTGCCAGCTTCGGGGGTCCAGCGGAAGGCTACACCTTC. Encoded protein: CASFGGPAEGYTF.

This clonotype was seen once. The chain employs TRBV7-8 and TRBJ1-1; D perhaps matches TRBD1 (6 bases). V lost 1 base to trimming and J lost 5 bases, with 14 bases between them. CDR3 length equals 15 residues. CDR1 SGHVS and CDR2 FQNEAQ come from the germline V gene. The chain's CDR3 is CASSLGVRGVTEAFF. CDR3 bases: TGTGCCAGCAGCTTAGGGGTCAGGGGCGTTACTGAAGCTTTCTTT.

V gene TRBV10-3 combines with J gene TRBJ2-1; 10 bases fit TRBD2. V dropped 6 bases and J dropped 5; count of bases not matched to a gene: 7. In germline, CDR1 is ENHRY, CDR2 SYGVKD. CDR3 length: 15 amino acids. The chain's CDR3 is CAIRSGTSDHNEQFF. The CDR3, as DNA: TGTGCCATCAGATCCGGGACTAGCGACCACAATGAGCAGTTCTTC.

In nucleotides, the CDR3 is TGCAGTGCGCCCCGGGACTCCTACAATGAGCAGTTCTTC. This codes for CSAPRDSYNEQFF. The rearrangement joins TRBV20-1 to TRBJ2-1, with a possible D match to TRBD2 (5 bases). The V end lost 6 bases, the J end lost 0 bases, and 9 bases lay between the germline ends. The CDR3 runs 13 residues. Germline V gene lookup returns CDR1 DFQATT and CDR2 SNEGSKA (reference sequence).

The genes are TRBV7-2 and TRBJ1-1; D remains unclear. Deletions cut 4 bases from V and 1 base from J, with 10 bases between. The CDR3 has 14 residues. CDR1 is SGHTA and CDR2 is FQGNSA in the germline V gene. DNA for the CDR3: TGTGCCAGCAGCTCTCCACCCCGGAACACTGAAGCTTTCTTT. Translating it yields CASSSPPRNTEAFF.

V gene TRBV6-1 combines with J gene TRBJ1-2; no clear D gene. V was pared by 3 bases and J by 4 bases, with 15 bases between. The CDR3 runs to 15 residues. CDR1 MNHNS and CDR2 SASEGT come from the germline V gene. CDR3 sequence: CASSELPQAAYGYTF. CDR3 nucleotides: TGTGCCAGCAGTGAGTTACCCCAAGCTGCCTATGGCTACACCTTC.

This clonotype has just a few counts. CDR3: CSASLGSLGAKNIQYF. CDR3 in DNA: TGCAGTGCTAGTTTGGGTTCCCTGGGAGCCAAAAACATTCAGTACTTC. The chain carries TRBV20-1 and TRBJ2-4; D call uncertain. The CDR3 length is 16 residues. The V gene's germline CDR1 is DFQATT and CDR2 SNEGSKA (reference sequence). The V gene lost 3 bases and the J gene lost 0 bases, with 15 bases spanning the gap.

The J gene is TRBJ1-5, the V gene TRBV6-1, with D possibly being TRBD1 (6 bases). The length of the CDR3 is 15 residues. CDR1 is MNHNS and CDR2 is SASEGT in the germline V gene. Between the trimmed V and J ends, which lost 5 bases and 0 bases, there was a span of 11 bases. In DNA, the CDR3 is TGTGCCAGCAGTACAGGGAGCAATAGCAATCAGCCCCAGCATTTT. Protein: CASSTGSNSNQPQHF.

In regard to this clonotype: The germline gene is not matched at one end of the junction; a read error may be the cause. V is TRBV12-3 or TRBV12-4 and J is TRBJ1-6, with 7 bases matching TRBD1. This CDR3 has 14 amino acids. The CDR3 nucleotides are TGTGCCAGCAGACACCACAGGGGTAATTCCCCCCTCCACTTT. Amino acid sequence: CASRHHRGNSPLHF.

The V call is TRBV6-2 or TRBV6-3, the J call TRBJ1-1, with D uncertain. This CDR3 is built from 14 residues. Trimming pared 3 bases from V and 10 bases from J, leaving 18 bases between. The germline CDR1 and CDR2 sequences are MNHEY and SVGEGT. The CDR3 coding sequence is TGTGCCAGCAGTTATGCGTCGACCGGTCAATTAGCTTTCTTT. This codes for CASSYASTGQLAFF.

The J gene is TRBJ1-6, the V gene TRBV20-1; D is unclear. Trimming cost V 6 bases and J 5 bases, with 14 bases left between them. This CDR3 region has 14 residues. The germline V gene has CDR1 DFQATT and CDR2 SNEGSKA (reference sequence). CDR3 in DNA: TGCAGTGCCCCGAGGACCGCAGATAATTCACCCCTCCACTTT. It codes for CSAPRTADNSPLHF.

This chain uses TRBV24-1 with TRBJ2-4; D possibly corresponds to TRBD2 (7 bases). CDR1 and CDR2 from the germline V gene are KGHDR and SFDVKD. The CDR3 spans 17 residues. The V end lost 4 bases, the J end lost 0 bases, and 15 bases lay between the germline ends. CDR3 protein: CATSDSGRGLAKNIQYF. The CDR3 DNA reads as TGTGCCACCAGTGACAGCGGGCGGGGGCTAGCCAAAAACATTCAGTACTTC.

The chain links TRBV11-2 to TRBJ2-5, with D hard to call. V dropped 2 bases and J dropped 1 base, with 5 bases sitting between them. The CDR3 has 13 residues. CDR1 SGHAT and CDR2 FQNNGV come from the germline V gene. Here the CDR3 DNA reads TGTGCCAGCAGCTTAAATATCCAAGAGACCCAGTACTTC. This translates into CASSLNIQETQYF.

The chain employs TRBV27 and TRBJ1-5; TRBD1 might be the D (6 bases). Trimming took 5 bases from V and 3 from J, leaving 11 bases between them. CDR3 length: 14 residues. CDR1 and CDR2 from the germline V gene are MNHEY and SMNVEV (reference sequence). CDR3 bases: TGTGCCAGCAGTCCCCGACAGGACAATCAGCCCCAGCATTTT. It is translated as CASSPRQDNQPQHF.